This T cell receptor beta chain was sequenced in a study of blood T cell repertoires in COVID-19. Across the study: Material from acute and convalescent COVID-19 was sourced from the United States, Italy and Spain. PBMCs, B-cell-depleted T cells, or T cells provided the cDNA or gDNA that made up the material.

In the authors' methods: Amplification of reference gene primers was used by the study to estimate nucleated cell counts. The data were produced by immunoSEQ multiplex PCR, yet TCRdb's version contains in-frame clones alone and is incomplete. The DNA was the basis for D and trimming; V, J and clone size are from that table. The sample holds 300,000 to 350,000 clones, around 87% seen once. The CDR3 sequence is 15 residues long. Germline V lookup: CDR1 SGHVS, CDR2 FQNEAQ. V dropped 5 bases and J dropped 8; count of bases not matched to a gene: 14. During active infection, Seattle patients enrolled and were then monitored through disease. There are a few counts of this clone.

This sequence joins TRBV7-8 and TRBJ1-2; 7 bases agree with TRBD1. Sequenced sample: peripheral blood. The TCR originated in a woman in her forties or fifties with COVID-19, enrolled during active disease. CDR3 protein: CASSPRDRTPGGYTF. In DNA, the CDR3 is TGTGCCAGCAGCCCGCGGGACAGAACTCCTGGGGGCTACACCTTC.